This TCR beta chain was profiled in a study of metastatic and nonmetastatic thyroid tumors. About the study: Blood and tumor or nodule tissue repertoires from malignant and benign thyroid patients were compared.

Every patient was untreated before thyroid surgery. The sample holds a few counts of this clone. TCRdb re-analyzed the PCR reads through MiXCR. This sample has more than 20,000 clones; 10% to 11% occur once, and the top ten carry 25% to 35%. Trimming left V 5 bases short and J 2 bases short, with 13 bases between. The CDR3 length is 14 residues. The germline gives CDR1 MNHNS, CDR2 SASEGT. Input material: blood. This receptor was taken from a female donor with papillary thyroid cancer or a benign thyroid nodule (not recorded which). Some clones in this sample may be carry-over from other donors' samples. V is TRBV6-1 and J is TRBJ2-7; D is possibly TRBD1 (6 bases). CDR3 in amino acids: CASSLGGSAYEQYF. The CDR3 DNA reads TGTGCCAGCAGTCTAGGGGGTAGTGCCTACGAGCAGTACTTC.